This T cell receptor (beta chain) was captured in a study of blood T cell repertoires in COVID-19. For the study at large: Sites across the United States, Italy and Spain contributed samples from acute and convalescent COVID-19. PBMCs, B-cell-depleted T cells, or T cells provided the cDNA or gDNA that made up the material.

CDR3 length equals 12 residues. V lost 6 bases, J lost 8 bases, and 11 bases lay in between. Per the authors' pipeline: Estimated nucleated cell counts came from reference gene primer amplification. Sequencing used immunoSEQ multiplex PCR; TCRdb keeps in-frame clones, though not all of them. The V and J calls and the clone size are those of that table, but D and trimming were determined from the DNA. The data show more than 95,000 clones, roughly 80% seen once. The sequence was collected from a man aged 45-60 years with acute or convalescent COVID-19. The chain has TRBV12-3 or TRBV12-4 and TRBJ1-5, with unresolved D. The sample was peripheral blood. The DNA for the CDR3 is TGTGCCAGCAGCCCTAGCCTGGAGCCCCAGCATTTT. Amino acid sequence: CASSPSLEPQHF.